One sample yielded the 21 T cell receptor beta chains listed below, sequenced in a study of blood T cell repertoires in COVID-19. TCRdb's table, derived via immunoSEQ multiplex PCR, lists solely in-frame clones and lacks some. Of 85,000 to 90,000 clones in the sample, about 88% are singletons; the top ten hold approximately 1.2%. The sequenced material came from peripheral blood. The receptor source for this set is an elderly man with active or convalescent COVID-19.

This clone was picked up a small number of times. V usage is TRBV5-6 and J usage is TRBJ1-1; D unresolved. The CDR3 runs 12 residues. Germline assignment: CDR1 SGHDT and CDR2 YYEEEE. The V gene lost 1 base and the J gene lost 2 bases, with 3 bases spanning the gap. The CDR3 sequence: CASSLLNTEAFF. DNA for the CDR3: TGTGCCAGCAGCTTGCTAAACACTGAAGCTTTCTTT.

This chain uses TRBV11-2 with TRBJ2-5; TRBD2 agrees at 7 bases. The assigned J gene may be wrong: the sequence end matches TRBJ2-7 better. The length of the CDR3 is 14 residues. CDR1 SGHAT and CDR2 FQNNGV come from the germline V gene. CDR3 sequence (DNA): TGTGCCAGCATCCCGACTAGCCGCTCCTACGAGCAGTACTTC. Amino acids: CASIPTSRSYEQYF.

This clone was counted a single time. The chain uses TRBV7-8 and TRBJ2-7, with a weak D call TRBD2 (5 bases). The CDR3 extends over 16 amino acids. The V gene lost 1 base and the J gene lost 0 bases, with 13 bases spanning the gap. CDR1 is SGHVS and CDR2 is FQNEAQ in the germline V gene. CDR3 residues: CASSLGRGRRSYEQYF. The CDR3 region has the DNA TGTGCCAGCAGCTTAGGTCGAGGGCGACGCTCCTACGAGCAGTACTTC.

The V gene is TRBV6-5, the J gene TRBJ1-2; TRBD1 matches 7 bases. The CDR3 runs to 14 residues. J lost 4 bases, V lost 2 bases, and 4 bases had no gene match. From germline, CDR1 is MNHEY and CDR2 SVGAGI. The CDR3 here is CASSYNRGSYGYTF. The CDR3 DNA is TGTGCCAGCAGTTACAACAGGGGCAGCTATGGCTACACCTTC.

The chain uses TRBV4-3 and TRBJ2-6; 7 nucleotides agree with TRBD1. CDR1 and CDR2 (germline): LGHNA, YSLEER. The CDR3 is made up of 19 amino acids. After removal of 0 bases from V and 4 bases from J, the junction contained 12 bases not matched to a gene. The CDR3 sequence is CASSQDPPTRGLGANVLTF. The CDR3, as DNA: TGCGCCAGCAGCCAAGATCCCCCTACAAGGGGGCTGGGGGCCAACGTCCTGACTTTC.

The gene calls are TRBV7-9 and TRBJ2-2, with TRBD1 as a possible D gene (6 bases). V was pared by 2 bases and J by 1 base, with 14 bases between. From germline, CDR1 is SEHNR and CDR2 FQNEAQ (reference sequence). The CDR3 loop spans 17 amino acids. The DNA of the CDR3 is TGTGCCAGCAGCTTATTACAGGGAGCATTGAACACCGGGGAGCTGTTTTTT. Encoded protein: CASSLLQGALNTGELFF.

The chain uses TRBV7-2 and TRBJ1-1, with 7 positions matching TRBD1. Germline values: CDR1 SGHTA, CDR2 FQGNSA. V lost 7 bases, J lost 6 bases, and 11 bases stayed unmatched. This CDR3 is 14 amino acids long. For the CDR3, the DNA is TGTGCCAGCACTTCCCGGAGGGGGCCCGCTGAAGCTTTCTTT. Translated, it gives CASTSRRGPAEAFF.

This chain connects TRBV5-5 to TRBJ2-1; 7 bases are a match to TRBD1. This CDR3 has 14 residues. V lost 7 bases and J lost 6; bases outside the gene matches: 10. Germline-derived CDR1 and CDR2 are SGHKS and YYEKEE (reference sequence). CDR3 residues: CASFRDRGLNEQFF. The CDR3 region has the DNA TGTGCCAGCTTTCGGGACAGAGGTCTCAATGAGCAGTTCTTC. The variable domain in full, with the rest retrieved from reference TRBV5-5 and TRBJ2-1, is DAGVTQSPTHLIKTRGQQVTLRCSPISGHKSVSWYQQVLGQGPQFIFQYYEKEERGRGNFPDRFSARQFPNYSSELNVNALLLGDSALYLCASFRDRGLNEQFFGPGTRLTVL.

The chain joins TRBV14 to TRBJ1-1; D is ambiguous. From germline, CDR1 is SGHDN and CDR2 FVKESK. The V end lost 0 bases, the J end lost 0 bases, and 5 bases lay between the germline ends. The CDR3 spans 14 residues. The chain's CDR3 is CASSQDRLNTEAFF. The CDR3 nucleotides are TGTGCCAGCAGCCAAGACAGGTTGAACACTGAAGCTTTCTTT.

The chain is built from TRBV12-3 or TRBV12-4 and TRBJ1-3, with 7 positions matching TRBD1. This CDR3 spans 13 amino acids. V gave up 9 bases and J gave up 2 bases; unmatched junction bases: 4. CDR3 bases: TGTGCCAGTGACAGGGACGCTGGAAACACCATATATTTT. This translates into CASDRDAGNTIYF.

The J gene is TRBJ1-3, the V gene TRBV20-1, with a tentative D call TRBD1 (6 bases). Per the germline V gene, CDR1 is DFQATT and CDR2 is SNEGSKA (reference sequence). V lost 3 bases to trimming and J lost 4 bases, with 13 bases between them. CDR3 length equals 14 residues. This chain's CDR3 is CSASMGARGNTIYF. The CDR3 DNA reads as TGCAGTGCTAGTATGGGGGCCCGGGGAAACACCATATATTTT.

This chain joins TRBV11-1 and TRBJ1-6, with D unresolved. The CDR3 loop spans 14 amino acids. The germline CDR1 and CDR2 sequences are SGHAT and FQDESV (reference sequence). The ends were cut back, 8 bases at V and 5 bases at J, with 13 bases in the middle. The CDR3 sequence is CASASWGDNSPLHF. The CDR3, as DNA: TGTGCCAGCGCGTCGTGGGGAGATAATTCACCCCTCCACTTT.

The chain has TRBV6-1 and TRBJ2-7, with TRBD2 as a possible D gene (5 bases). Germline CDR1 MNHNS, CDR2 SASEGT. The V end was cut by 1 base, the J end by 3 bases, with 16 bases between. The CDR3 totals 16 residues. Here the CDR3 DNA reads TGTGCCAGCAGTGAAGGTAGGCGTCTCGGGGACTACGAGCAGTACTTC. Amino acid sequence: CASSEGRRLGDYEQYF.

The rearrangement uses TRBV19 and TRBJ1-5; 8 bases agree with TRBD1. Unmatched junction bases numbered 8, after V lost 10 bases and J lost 0 bases. This CDR3 comprises 15 residues. Germline CDR1 reads LNHDA; CDR2 reads SQIVND (reference sequence). The CDR3 DNA sequence: TGTGCCACCAATAACAGGGGGAGTAGCAATCAGCCCCAGCATTTT. Amino acid sequence: CATNNRGSSNQPQHF.

This chain joins TRBV9 and TRBJ2-2; 10 nucleotides align to TRBD2. V lost 4 bases, J lost 3 bases, and 12 bases stayed unmatched. The CDR3 contains 18 residues. Germline loops: CDR1 SGDLS, CDR2 YYNGEE. CDR3 nucleotides: TGTGCCAGCAGCTGGACTAGCGGATTCCTCGGGGACACCGGGGAGCTGTTTTTT. This translates into CASSWTSGFLGDTGELFF.

This clone was detected a few times. The chain recombines TRBV18 with TRBJ2-5; 11 bases fit TRBD2. J gave up 4 bases and V 0 bases, and 4 bases lay outside the gene matches. CDR1 is KGHSH, CDR2 LQKENI, per germline. The CDR3 is 16 residues long. The CDR3 DNA follows: TGTGCCAGCTCACCACCGCGGCTAGCGGGAGGAGAGACCCAGTACTTC. It codes for CASSPPRLAGGETQYF.

The CDR3 loop reads CASSLQDTQYF. DNA for the CDR3: TGTGCCAGCAGCTTACAAGATACGCAGTATTTT. The chain joins TRBV13 to TRBJ2-3; D is undetermined. V was cut by 2 bases and J by 5 bases, with 2 bases left in between. The CDR3 sequence is 11 residues long. CDR1 is PRHDT, CDR2 FYEKMQ, per germline (reference sequence).

In nucleotides, the CDR3 is TGTGCCAGCAGACTGACAGGGTTGGGCACTGAAGCTTTCTTT. Its translation: CASRLTGLGTEAFF. The V gene is TRBV6-5, the J gene TRBJ1-1, with 7 bases fitting TRBD1. The germline V gene encodes CDR1 MNHEY and CDR2 SVGAGI. The CDR3 has 14 amino acids. Unmatched junction bases numbered 8, after V lost 6 bases and J lost 4 bases.

The rearrangement uses TRBV5-6 and TRBJ1-3; no clear D. The germline CDR1 and CDR2 sequences are SGHDT and YYEEEE. V was shortened by 1 base and J by 0 bases, with 8 bases between the two germline ends. The CDR3 loop spans 15 amino acids. DNA of the CDR3: TGTGCCAGCAGCTTGCTGGCAGGCTCTGGAAACACCATATATTTT. Translated: CASSLLAGSGNTIYF. The full variable domain, with the rest looked up from reference TRBV5-6 and TRBJ1-3, is DAGVTQSPTHLIKTRGQQVTLRCSPKSGHDTVSWYQQALGQGPQFIFQYYEEEERQRGNFPDRFSGHQFPNYSSELNVNALLLGDSALYLCASSLLAGSGNTIYFGEGSWLTVV.

J is TRBJ1-4 and V is TRBV7-9; 7 nucleotides align to TRBD1. There are 14 residues in the CDR3. CDR1 SEHNR and CDR2 FQNEAQ come from the germline V gene (reference sequence). V lost 7 bases and J lost 2; bases outside the gene matches: 4. The CDR3 is CASTTGATNEKLFF. For the CDR3, the DNA is TGTGCCAGCACCACAGGGGCCACTAATGAAAAACTGTTTTTT.

This clone was counted between two and nine times. The rearrangement links TRBV27 to TRBJ2-3; D remains unclear. Per the germline V gene, CDR1 is MNHEY and CDR2 is SMNVEV (reference sequence). V gave up 3 bases and J gave up 1 base, with 5 bases separating them. The CDR3 is made up of 13 amino acids. The CDR3 sequence is CASSFYRTDTQYF. CDR3 nucleotides: TGTGCCAGCAGTTTCTACCGCACAGATACGCAGTATTTT.